Listed below are T cell receptor beta chains from one sample, sequenced in a study of T cells in localized non-small cell lung cancer. TCRdb's copy holds only in-frame clones and misses some; the assay was immunoSEQ multiplex PCR. The profile shows roughly 26,000 clones, approximately 90% of them singletons. The source material was peripheral blood, sampled before any cancer treatment. The receptors come from a female donor older than 55 with stage II squamous cell lung carcinoma. The conserved cysteine and the conserved F or W are not part of the CDR3 here. The D gene is left open where the match is weak.

j_gene,d_gene,v_gene,CDR3aa
TRBJ2-1,.,TRBV30,AWSVVRTYNEQF
TRBJ1-1,TRBD1,TRBV19,ASRPTGVRTEAF
TRBJ2-2,.,TRBV5-1,ASSYTAGELF
TRBJ1-2,TRBD1,TRBV5-4,ASSLGGTGKGYGYT
TRBJ1-1,.,TRBV30,AWSLPGRGGTEAF
TRBJ1-2,TRBD1,TRBV5-6,ASSLGTGIYGYT
TRBJ1-1,.,TRBV2,ASTSYGGGTEAF
TRBJ2-2,TRBD1,TRBV18,ASSSSGQINTGELF
TRBJ2-3,TRBD2,TRBV9,ASSPLAGTPSTQY
TRBJ2-7,.,TRBV4-2,ASSQDRRLYEQY
TRBJ1-1,.,TRBV18,ASSPNMGRDNTEAF
TRBJ2-2,.,TRBV30,AWSVTSTGELF
TRBJ1-1,TRBD1,TRBV10-2,ASSATTGGTEAF
TRBJ1-1,.,TRBV2,ASSREGVNTEAF
TRBJ2-3,TRBD2,TRBV7-9,ASSRSAGGLTDTQY
TRBJ2-3,TRBD2,TRBV29-1,SVDSLAGGGGTDTQY
TRBJ2-7,TRBD1,TRBV5-1,ASSSLAGQGYEQY
TRBJ2-3,.,TRBV5-1,ASSFLDIATDTQY
TRBJ1-6,.,TRBV4-3,ASSQDQGRDSPLH
TRBJ1-2,.,TRBV19,ASSIQGYSYGYT
TRBJ1-2,.,TRBV2,ASSATTAYGYT
TRBJ1-2,TRBD1,TRBV6-6,ASTYGTGGNYGYT
TRBJ2-5,.,TRBV18,ASSQSPGQQGETQY
TRBJ1-2,TRBD1,TRBV4-1,ASSQGDRDLNYGYT
TRBJ2-2,TRBD2,TRBV7-2,ASSPLAGGNTGELF